This section outlines one TCR beta chain sequence together with its context. This sample is drawn from a study of blood T cell repertoires in COVID-19. In the study's own analysis: Amplified reference gene primers provided the basis for estimating nucleated cell counts. Produced via immunoSEQ multiplex PCR; TCRdb's table is partial and in-frame only. The V and J calls and the clone size are those of that table, but D and trimming were determined from the DNA. The data show some 270,000 clones, around nine tenths seen once. Losses at the gene ends were 4 bases for V and 2 bases for J; bases not matched to a gene: 5. The CDR3 loop spans 16 amino acids. Germline values: CDR1 SGHAT, CDR2 FQNNGV.

Sequences were obtained from peripheral blood. This chain links TRBV11-2 with TRBJ2-2; 9 bases are a match to TRBD2. The receptor was isolated from a man in his forties with active or convalescent COVID-19. The CDR3 nucleotides are TGTGCCAGCAGCTCCCGACTAGCGGATAACACCGGGGAGCTGTTTTTT. Protein: CASSSRLADNTGELFF.